This is a list of T cell receptor beta chains from one sample in a study of response to subunit inactivated influenza vaccine. TCRdb re-called the RT-PCR reads with MiXCR, one entry per CDR3 protein. The sample includes hundreds of thousands of distinct CDR3 sequences, just over 20% of them seen just once. The sample in question was PBMCs from blood, obtained 21 months after vaccination. The receptors come from a man in his fifties or sixties who received an inactivated influenza vaccine. Both conserved end residues are part of each CDR3. The D gene is left open where the match is weak. A row's size may be missing; if present it is once, few, many or a size class.

V	D	J	size	DNA	CDR3
TRBV29-1	TRBD2	TRBJ2-7	-	TGCAGCGTTGAAGATGTTAGCGGGGGGGCAATGTACGAGCAGTACTTC	CSVEDVSGGAMYEQYF
TRBV10-1	-	TRBJ2-7	-	TGCGCCAGCAGTGAGGAGGTAACAGTCGACGAGCAGTACTTC	CASSEEVTVDEQYF
TRBV5-6	-	TRBJ1-2	-	TGTGCCAGCAGCCCGACAGCGTTTAACTATGGCTACACCTTC	CASSPTAFNYGYTF
TRBV7-9	-	TRBJ1-1	few	TGTGCCAGCACCCAGGACAGCCTGAACACTGAAGCTTTCTTT	CASTQDSLNTEAFF
TRBV12-3/TRBV12-4	-	TRBJ1-1	few	TGTGCCAGCAGCTTTGGAGGGCCTCACGCTTTCTTT	CASSFGGPHAFF
TRBV6-2/TRBV6-3	-	TRBJ1-2	many	TGTGCCAGCAGCCAAGGAAAGGGCTATGGCTACACCTTC	CASSQGKGYGYTF
TRBV4-1	-	TRBJ1-5	many	TGCGCCAGCAGCCAAGCTCCCAGCCATAGCAATCAGCCCCAGCATTTT	CASSQAPSHSNQPQHF
TRBV20-1	-	TRBJ1-6	-	TGCAGTGCTAGGAAGGGTTGGTCGACTCTAGGTAATTCACCCCTCCACTTT	CSARKGWSTLGNSPLHF
TRBV19	TRBD1	TRBJ2-3	-	TGTGCCAAGGACAGGGGACCTTTCATCACAGATACGCAGTATTTT	CAKDRGPFITDTQYF
TRBV5-1	-	TRBJ2-7	few	TGCGCCAGCAGCTGGGAACCGACAGAATACGAGCAGTACTTC	CASSWEPTEYEQYF
TRBV5-4	-	TRBJ2-4	few	TGTGCCAGCAGCCTCGGAGAAGCCAAAAACATTCAGTACTTC	CASSLGEAKNIQYF
TRBV5-1	-	TRBJ2-1	few	TGCGCCAGCAGCTGGGGAACGGCCTTTGAGCAGTTCTTC	CASSWGTAFEQFF
TRBV11-2	-	TRBJ2-1	few	TGTGCCAGCAGCTTAGATGTCATCTGGGGATACAATGAGCAGTTCTTC	CASSLDVIWGYNEQFF
TRBV3-1	TRBD1	TRBJ1-2	-	TGTGCCAGCAGCCGAGGGACAGGGGATTGGTATGGCTACACCTTC	CASSRGTGDWYGYTF
TRBV20-1	-	TRBJ2-1	-	TGCAGTGCTCCCCGGGACTGGATTTACAATGAGCAGTTCTTC	CSAPRDWIYNEQFF
TRBV6-1	-	TRBJ1-6	-	TGTGCCAGCAGATCGGACCGGAGGATTTCACCCCTCCACTTT	CASRSDRRISPLHF
TRBV12-3/TRBV12-4	-	TRBJ1-5	few	TGTGCCAGCAGTTTAGGGGTTCATAGCAATCAGCCCCAGCATTTT	CASSLGVHSNQPQHF
TRBV7-6	TRBD1	TRBJ1-6	-	TGTGCCAGCAGCCCCGAGGACAGGGCTTATTCACCCCTCCACTTT	CASSPEDRAYSPLHF
TRBV7-2	TRBD1	TRBJ2-2	-	TGTGCCAGCAGCCGTCGACAGGGGACCGGGGAGCTGTTTTTT	CASSRRQGTGELFF
TRBV11-2	-	TRBJ2-2	-	TGTGCCAGCACATTGCTGGGGGAGCTGTTTTTT	CASTLLGELFF
TRBV15	-	TRBJ1-2	-	TGTGCCACCAGCAGAGACTTAACAGGGAAATATGGCTACACCTTC	CATSRDLTGKYGYTF
TRBV29-1	-	TRBJ1-4	many	TGCAGCGTGGGGGATAATGAAAAACTGTTTTTT	CSVGDNEKLFF
TRBV6-2/TRBV6-3	-	TRBJ1-1	few	TGTGCCAGCAGTTACGGGGGAAGGAACACTGAAGCTTTCTTT	CASSYGGRNTEAFF
TRBV4-2	TRBD2	TRBJ2-1	few	TGTGCCAGCAGCCGAGGACTAGCGGGAGATGAGCAGTTCTTC	CASSRGLAGDEQFF
TRBV14	TRBD2	TRBJ2-1	-	TGTGCCAGCAGCCAAGATGTACTAGCGGGGAACGGTGAGCAGTTCTTC	CASSQDVLAGNGEQFF
TRBV7-9	-	TRBJ1-2	few	TGTGCCAGCAGCTTAGCAATTGTGGCGGGGGCAGGTGGCTACACCTTC	CASSLAIVAGAGGYTF
TRBV30	-	TRBJ1-1	-	TGTGCCTGGAGCGTTGCTCGCGAAGCTTTCTTT	CAWSVAREAFF
TRBV5-1	TRBD1	TRBJ1-1	few	TGCGCCAGCAGCGGTGGGACAGGGAACACTGAAGCTTTCTTT	CASSGGTGNTEAFF
TRBV7-2	TRBD1	TRBJ2-2	few	TGTGCCAGCAGTACAGGGGTGAACACCGGGGAGCTGTTTTTT	CASSTGVNTGELFF
TRBV13	-	TRBJ1-1	few	TGTGCCAGCAGCTTAATGCAGGGTCTGAACACTGAAGCTTTCTTT	CASSLMQGLNTEAFF
TRBV5-1	-	TRBJ1-2	many	TGCGCCAGCAGCTTGGGGTACAGGGAAAACTATGGCTACACCTTC	CASSLGYRENYGYTF
TRBV10-3	-	TRBJ1-4	-	TGTGCCATCAGTGAGAGGTCACTGGGGTTAGGTGAAAAACTGTTTTTT	CAISERSLGLGEKLFF
TRBV12-3/TRBV12-4	-	TRBJ1-2	-	TGTGCCAGCAGCCCGTCCAAACCCCCAGGGGATGGGAACTATGGCTACACCTTC	CASSPSKPPGDGNYGYTF
TRBV5-1	TRBD2	TRBJ2-7	-	TGCGCCAGCAGCTTGTTCAGCTCGGGACTACCTCGAGCCTACGAGCAGTACTTC	CASSLFSSGLPRAYEQYF
TRBV5-1	-	TRBJ2-6	-	TGCGCCAGCAGCTCTGAACCAGCACCAGGGATTGGGGCCAACGTCCTGACTTTC	CASSSEPAPGIGANVLTF
TRBV29-1	-	TRBJ2-3	-	TGCAGCGTTGAAGGAGATACGCAGTATTTT	CSVEGDTQYF
TRBV5-4	-	TRBJ1-1	-	TGTGCCCGCCGGACTGAAGCTTTCTTT	CARRTEAFF
TRBV24-1	-	TRBJ2-5	-	TGTGCCACCAGTGATTTCGTTGTTGACCAAGAGACCCAGTACTTC	CATSDFVVDQETQYF
TRBV7-9	-	TRBJ2-7	-	TGTGCCAGCAGCCCTGCCGGAGACGCGCAGTACTTC	CASSPAGDAQYF
TRBV6-1	-	TRBJ1-2	-	TGTGCCAGCAGCCGGACAGAACCTAACTATGGCTACACCTTC	CASSRTEPNYGYTF
TRBV12-3/TRBV12-4	-	TRBJ1-2	medium-sized	TGTGCCAGCAGTTTAGTGCCGGGATTTTATGGCTACACCTTC	CASSLVPGFYGYTF
TRBV2	TRBD2	TRBJ2-1	-	TGTGCCAGCGGACTAGCGGCCCGTGCTGAGCAGTTCTTC	CASGLAARAEQFF
TRBV4-1	-	TRBJ1-3	-	TGCGCCAGCAGCCAAGATAGGAGCTCTGGAAACACCATATATTTT	CASSQDRSSGNTIYF
TRBV27	-	TRBJ2-3	-	TGTGCCAGCAGTTTACCCGCCGGAGATACGCAGTATTTT	CASSLPAGDTQYF
TRBV5-1	TRBD1	TRBJ2-2	few	TGCGCCAGCAGGGCGGGGACAGGGGAAGGCACCGGGGAGCTGTTTTTT	CASRAGTGEGTGELFF